A single sample is the source of the 3 T cell receptor beta chains below, sequenced in a study of blood T cell repertoires in COVID-19. Method: immunoSEQ multiplex PCR; TCRdb's copy keeps in-frame clones and lacks some. Seen here are 300,000 to 400,000 clones, approximately 89% observed once, and the top ten hold roughly 3.5%. The sample was peripheral blood. These receptors originate from a woman aged 18-35 years who had recovered from COVID-19.

This chain connects TRBV10-2 to TRBJ2-3, with 7 bases aligning to TRBD2. Germline CDR1 reads WSHSY; CDR2 reads SAAADI. J was trimmed by 0 bases and V by 6 bases; bases with no gene match: 6. The CDR3 has 15 amino acids. The CDR3 here is CASSDLAASTDTQYF. The CDR3 DNA follows: TGCGCCAGCAGCGATCTAGCGGCTAGCACAGATACGCAGTATTTT.

V usage is TRBV27 and J usage is TRBJ1-4; 9 bases line up with TRBD1. This CDR3 is built from 17 residues. Per the germline V gene, CDR1 is MNHEY and CDR2 is SMNVEV (reference sequence). V trimming: 6 bases; J trimming: 5 bases; junction bases outside the gene matches: 13. The CDR3 DNA follows: TGTGCCAGCAGCAGGAAAGCGCTAGGACAGGGGAATGAAAAACTGTTTTTT. Translating gives CASSRKALGQGNEKLFF.

This clone was counted once. The CDR3, as DNA: TGCAGCGTGGGGACAGGGGTTGGGTACGTCGGGGAGCTGTTTTTT. This codes for CSVGTGVGYVGELFF. The V and J genes are TRBV29-1 and TRBJ2-2, with 10 bases fitting TRBD1. The J segment lost 7 bases and the V segment lost 6 bases, leaving 11 bases of the junction unmatched. The CDR3 length is 15 residues. The germline gives CDR1 SQVTM, CDR2 ANQGSEA.